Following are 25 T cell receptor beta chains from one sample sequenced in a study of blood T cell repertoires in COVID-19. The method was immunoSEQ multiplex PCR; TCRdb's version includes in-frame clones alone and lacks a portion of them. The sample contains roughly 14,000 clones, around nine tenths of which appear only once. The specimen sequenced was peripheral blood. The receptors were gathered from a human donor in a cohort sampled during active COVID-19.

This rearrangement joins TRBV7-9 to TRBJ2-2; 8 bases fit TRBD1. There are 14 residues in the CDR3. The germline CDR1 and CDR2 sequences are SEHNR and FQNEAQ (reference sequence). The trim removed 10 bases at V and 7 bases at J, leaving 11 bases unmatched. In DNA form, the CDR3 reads TGTGCCACGCCCGGGACAGGAGGTGGCGGGGAGCTGTTTTTT. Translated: CATPGTGGGGELFF.

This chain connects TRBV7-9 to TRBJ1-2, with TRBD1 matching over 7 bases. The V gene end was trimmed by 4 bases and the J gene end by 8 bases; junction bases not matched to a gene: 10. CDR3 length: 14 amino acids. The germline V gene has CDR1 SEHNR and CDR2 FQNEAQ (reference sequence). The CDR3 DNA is TGTGCCAGCAGCTCCACCGGGACAGCAGAAGGCTACACCTTC. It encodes CASSSTGTAEGYTF.

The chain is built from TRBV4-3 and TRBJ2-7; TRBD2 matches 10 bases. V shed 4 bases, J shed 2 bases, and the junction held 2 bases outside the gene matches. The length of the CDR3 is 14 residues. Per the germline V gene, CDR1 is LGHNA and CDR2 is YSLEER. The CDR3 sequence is CASSPGTSAYEQYF. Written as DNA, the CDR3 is TGCGCCAGCAGCCCCGGGACTAGCGCCTACGAGCAGTACTTC.

The DNA of the CDR3 is TGTGCCACCCAGGGACAGGGGGTCCACGAGCAGTACTTC. As protein: CATQGQGVHEQYF. The rearrangement uses TRBV28 and TRBJ2-7; TRBD1 agrees at 11 bases. With V trimmed by 10 bases and J by 5 bases, 7 bases remained unmatched. The length of the CDR3 is 13 residues. Germline loops: CDR1 MDHEN, CDR2 SYDVKM.

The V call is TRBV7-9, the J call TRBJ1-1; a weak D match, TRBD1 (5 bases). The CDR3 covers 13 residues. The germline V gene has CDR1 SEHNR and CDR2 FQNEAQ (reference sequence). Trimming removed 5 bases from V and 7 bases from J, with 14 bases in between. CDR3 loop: CASSPRDRDEAFF. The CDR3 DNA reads TGTGCCAGCAGCCCCCGAGACAGAGATGAAGCTTTCTTT.

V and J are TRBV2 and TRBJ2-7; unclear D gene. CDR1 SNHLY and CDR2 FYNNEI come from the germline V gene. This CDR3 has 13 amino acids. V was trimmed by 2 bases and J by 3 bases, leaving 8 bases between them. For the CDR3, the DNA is TGTGCCAGCAGTGAACGCAGAAACTACGAGCAGTACTTC. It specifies CASSERRNYEQYF.

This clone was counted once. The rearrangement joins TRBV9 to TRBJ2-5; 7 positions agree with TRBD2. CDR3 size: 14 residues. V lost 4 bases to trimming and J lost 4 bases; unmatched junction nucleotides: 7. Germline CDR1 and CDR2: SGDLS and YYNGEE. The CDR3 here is CASSPSSGPETQYF. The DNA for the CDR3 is TGTGCCAGCAGCCCATCTAGCGGCCCAGAGACCCAGTACTTC.

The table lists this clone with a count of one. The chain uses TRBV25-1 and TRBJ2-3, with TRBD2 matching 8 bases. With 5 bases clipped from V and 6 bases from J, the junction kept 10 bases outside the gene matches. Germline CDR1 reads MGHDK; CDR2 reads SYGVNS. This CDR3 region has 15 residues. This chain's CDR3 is CASSLTAGVGDTQYF. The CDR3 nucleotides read TGTGCCAGCAGTCTAACAGCGGGGGTCGGGGATACGCAGTATTTT.

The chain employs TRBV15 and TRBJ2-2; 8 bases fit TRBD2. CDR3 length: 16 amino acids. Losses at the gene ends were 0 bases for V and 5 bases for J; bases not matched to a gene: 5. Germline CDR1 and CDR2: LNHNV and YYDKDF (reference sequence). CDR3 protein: CATSRDEAGGTGELFF. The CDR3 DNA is TGTGCCACCAGCAGAGATGAGGCGGGAGGTACCGGGGAGCTGTTTTTT.

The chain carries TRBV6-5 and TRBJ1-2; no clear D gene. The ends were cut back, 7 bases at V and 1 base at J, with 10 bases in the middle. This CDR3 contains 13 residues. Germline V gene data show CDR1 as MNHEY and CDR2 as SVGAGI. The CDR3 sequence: CASIQFLNYGYTF. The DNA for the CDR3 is TGTGCCAGCATTCAGTTCCTTAACTATGGCTACACCTTC.

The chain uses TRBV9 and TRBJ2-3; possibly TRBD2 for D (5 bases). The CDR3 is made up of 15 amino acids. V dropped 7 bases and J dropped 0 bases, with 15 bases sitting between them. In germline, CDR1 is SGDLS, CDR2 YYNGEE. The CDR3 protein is CASHESGLSTDTQYF. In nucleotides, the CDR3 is TGTGCCAGCCACGAAAGCGGACTGAGCACAGATACGCAGTATTTT.

The chain's CDR3 is CASSPLAGGHHEQYF. In nucleotides, the CDR3 is TGTGCCAGCAGCCCATTGGCAGGAGGGCACCACGAGCAGTACTTC. The chain employs TRBV6-5 and TRBJ2-7; D might be TRBD2 (6 bases). This CDR3 is 15 amino acids long. Germline V gene sequence: CDR1 MNHEY, CDR2 SVGAGI. Trimming cost V 6 bases and J 5 bases, with 20 bases left between them.

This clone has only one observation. This chain's CDR3 is CASSHGNQPQHF. In nucleotides, the CDR3 is TGTGCCAGCAGCCACGGTAATCAGCCCCAGCATTTT. The V call is TRBV3-1 (or the pseudogene TRBV3-2), the J call TRBJ1-5; D is ambiguous. This CDR3 spans 12 amino acids. The germline V gene encodes CDR1 LGHDT and CDR2 YNNKEL (reference sequence). V was shortened by 3 bases and J by 4 bases, with 4 bases between the two germline ends.

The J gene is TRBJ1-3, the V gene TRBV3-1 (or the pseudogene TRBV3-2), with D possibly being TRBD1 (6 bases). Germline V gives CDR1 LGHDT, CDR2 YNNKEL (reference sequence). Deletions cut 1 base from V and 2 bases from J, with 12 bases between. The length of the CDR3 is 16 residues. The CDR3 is CASSQGVGAPGNTIYF. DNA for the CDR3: TGTGCCAGCAGCCAAGGGGTGGGGGCGCCTGGAAACACCATATATTTT.

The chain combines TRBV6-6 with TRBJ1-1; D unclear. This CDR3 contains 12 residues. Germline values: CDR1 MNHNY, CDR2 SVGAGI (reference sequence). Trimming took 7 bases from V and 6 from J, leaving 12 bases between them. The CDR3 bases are TGTGCCAGCACTTCACGAGCCGCTGAAGCTTTCTTT. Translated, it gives CASTSRAAEAFF.

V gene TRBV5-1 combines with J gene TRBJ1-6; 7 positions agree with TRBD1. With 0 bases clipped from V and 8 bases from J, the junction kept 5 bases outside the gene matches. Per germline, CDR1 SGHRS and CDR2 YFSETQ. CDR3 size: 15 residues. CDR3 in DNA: TGCGCCAGCAGCTTGGCAGTCAGGGGGGATTCACCCCTCCACTTT. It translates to CASSLAVRGDSPLHF.

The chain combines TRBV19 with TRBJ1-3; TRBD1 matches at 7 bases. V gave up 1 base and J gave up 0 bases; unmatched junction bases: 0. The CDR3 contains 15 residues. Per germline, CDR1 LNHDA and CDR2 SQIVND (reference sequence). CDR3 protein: CASSIGDSSGNTIYF. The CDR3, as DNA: TGTGCCAGTAGTATAGGGGACAGCTCTGGAAACACCATATATTTT.

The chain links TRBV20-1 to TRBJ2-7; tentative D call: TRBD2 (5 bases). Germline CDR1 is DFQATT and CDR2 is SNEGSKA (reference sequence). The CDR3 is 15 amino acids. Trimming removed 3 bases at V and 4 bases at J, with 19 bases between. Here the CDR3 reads CSASLSADLLYEQYF. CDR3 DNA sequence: TGCAGTGCTAGTCTATCAGCGGACCTATTATACGAGCAGTACTTC.

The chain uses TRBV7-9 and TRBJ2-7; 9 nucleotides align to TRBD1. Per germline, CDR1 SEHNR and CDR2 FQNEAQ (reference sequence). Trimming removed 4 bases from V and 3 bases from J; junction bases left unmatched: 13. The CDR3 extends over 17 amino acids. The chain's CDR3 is CASSSIGQGIPDYEQYF. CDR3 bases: TGTGCCAGCAGCTCAATAGGACAGGGGATACCAGACTACGAGCAGTACTTC.

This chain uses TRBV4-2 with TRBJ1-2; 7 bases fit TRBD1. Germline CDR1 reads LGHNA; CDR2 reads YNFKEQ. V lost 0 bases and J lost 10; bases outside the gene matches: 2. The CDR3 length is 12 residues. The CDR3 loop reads CASSQEDRDYTF. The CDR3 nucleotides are TGTGCCAGCAGCCAAGAAGACAGGGACTACACCTTC.

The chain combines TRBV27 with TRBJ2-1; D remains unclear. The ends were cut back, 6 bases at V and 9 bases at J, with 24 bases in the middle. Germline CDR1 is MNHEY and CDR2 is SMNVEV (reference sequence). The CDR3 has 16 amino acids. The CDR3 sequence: CASRQPTPRYGGEQFF. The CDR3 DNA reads TGTGCCAGCAGGCAACCTACCCCACGGTATGGCGGTGAGCAGTTCTTC.

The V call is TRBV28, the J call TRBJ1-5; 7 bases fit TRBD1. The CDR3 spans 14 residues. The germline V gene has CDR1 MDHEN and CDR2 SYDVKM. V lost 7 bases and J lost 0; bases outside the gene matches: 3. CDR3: CASTGTASNQPQHF. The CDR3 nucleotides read TGTGCCAGCACCGGGACAGCTAGCAATCAGCCCCAGCATTTT.

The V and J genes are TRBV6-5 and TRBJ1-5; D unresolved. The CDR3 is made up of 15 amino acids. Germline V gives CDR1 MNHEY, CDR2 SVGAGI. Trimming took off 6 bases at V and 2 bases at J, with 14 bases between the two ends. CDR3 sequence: CASSQVSEGNQPQHF. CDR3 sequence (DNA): TGTGCCAGCAGCCAGGTCTCGGAGGGCAATCAGCCCCAGCATTTT.

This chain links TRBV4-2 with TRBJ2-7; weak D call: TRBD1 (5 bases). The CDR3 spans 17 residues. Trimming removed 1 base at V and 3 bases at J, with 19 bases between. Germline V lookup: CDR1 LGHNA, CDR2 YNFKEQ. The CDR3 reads CASSQVQVDSSGYEQYF. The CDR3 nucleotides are TGTGCCAGCAGCCAAGTTCAAGTTGACAGCTCCGGCTACGAGCAGTACTTC.

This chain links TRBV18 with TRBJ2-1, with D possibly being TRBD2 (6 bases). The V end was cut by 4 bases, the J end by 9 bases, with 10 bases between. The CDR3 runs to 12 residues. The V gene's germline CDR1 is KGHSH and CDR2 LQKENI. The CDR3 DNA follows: TGTGCCAGCTCACTTAGGGACTCTGAGCAGTTCTTC. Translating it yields CASSLRDSEQFF.